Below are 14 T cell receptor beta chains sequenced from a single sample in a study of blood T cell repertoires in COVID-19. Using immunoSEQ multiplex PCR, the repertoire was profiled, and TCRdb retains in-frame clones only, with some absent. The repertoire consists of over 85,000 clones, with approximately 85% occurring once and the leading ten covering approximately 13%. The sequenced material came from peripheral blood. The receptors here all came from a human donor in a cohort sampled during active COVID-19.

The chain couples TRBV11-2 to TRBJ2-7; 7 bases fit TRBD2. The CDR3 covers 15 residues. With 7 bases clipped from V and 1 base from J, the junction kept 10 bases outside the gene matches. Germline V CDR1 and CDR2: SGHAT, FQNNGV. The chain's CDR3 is CASTYLTSASYEQYF. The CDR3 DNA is TGTGCCAGCACCTACCTCACTAGCGCGTCCTACGAGCAGTACTTC.

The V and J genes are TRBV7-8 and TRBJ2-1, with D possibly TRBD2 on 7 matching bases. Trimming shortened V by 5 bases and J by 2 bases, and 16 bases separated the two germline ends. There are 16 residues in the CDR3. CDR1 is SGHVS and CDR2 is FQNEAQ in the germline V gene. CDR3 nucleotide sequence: TGTGCCAGCAGCCAATATCGGGGGGCGACCTACAATGAGCAGTTCTTC. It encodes CASSQYRGATYNEQFF.

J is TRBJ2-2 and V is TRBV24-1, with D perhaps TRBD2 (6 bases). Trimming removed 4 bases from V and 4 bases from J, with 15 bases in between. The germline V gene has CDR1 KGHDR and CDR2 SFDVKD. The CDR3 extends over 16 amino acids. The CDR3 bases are TGTGCCACCAGTGAGGCGGGACTCTTTGTCACCGGGGAGCTGTTTTTT. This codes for CATSEAGLFVTGELFF.

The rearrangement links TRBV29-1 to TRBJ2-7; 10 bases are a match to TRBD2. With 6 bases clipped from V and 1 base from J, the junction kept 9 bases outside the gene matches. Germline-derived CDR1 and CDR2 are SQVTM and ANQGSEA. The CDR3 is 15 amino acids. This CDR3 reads CSVWTSGGPSYEQYF. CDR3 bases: TGCAGCGTCTGGACTAGCGGAGGCCCTTCCTACGAGCAGTACTTC.

Here the CDR3 reads CATRDRALSGPQHF. CDR3 nucleotide sequence: TGTGCCACCAGAGACAGGGCCTTGTCTGGGCCCCAGCATTTT. J is TRBJ1-5 and V is TRBV15; TRBD1 matches 7 bases. The length of the CDR3 is 14 residues. Germline loops: CDR1 LNHNV, CDR2 YYDKDF (reference sequence). V shed 6 bases, J shed 9 bases, and the junction held 11 bases outside the gene matches.

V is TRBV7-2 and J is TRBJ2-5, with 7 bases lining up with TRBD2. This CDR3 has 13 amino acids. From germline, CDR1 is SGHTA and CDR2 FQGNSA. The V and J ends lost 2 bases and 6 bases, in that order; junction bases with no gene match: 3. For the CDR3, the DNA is TGTGCCAGCAGCTTACCCGGGAGGAAGACCCAGTACTTC. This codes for CASSLPGRKTQYF.

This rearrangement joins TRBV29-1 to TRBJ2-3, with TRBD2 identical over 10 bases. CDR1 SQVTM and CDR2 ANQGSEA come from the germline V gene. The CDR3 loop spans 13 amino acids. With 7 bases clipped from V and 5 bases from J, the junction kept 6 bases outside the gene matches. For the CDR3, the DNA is TGCAGCGCTAGCGGGAGTATGGGAGATACGCAGTATTTT. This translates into CSASGSMGDTQYF.

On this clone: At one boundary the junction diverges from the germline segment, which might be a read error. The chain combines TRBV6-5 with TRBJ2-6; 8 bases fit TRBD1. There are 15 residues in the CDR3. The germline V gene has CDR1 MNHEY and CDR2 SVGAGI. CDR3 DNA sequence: TGTGTCAGCAGTTACTCCCCCTTGGACAGGGACTTTGAGACTTTC. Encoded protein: CVSSYSPLDRDFETF.

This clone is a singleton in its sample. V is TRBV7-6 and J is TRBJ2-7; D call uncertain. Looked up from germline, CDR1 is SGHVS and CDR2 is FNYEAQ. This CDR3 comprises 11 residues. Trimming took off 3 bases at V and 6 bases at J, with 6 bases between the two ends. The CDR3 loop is CASSFSGEQYF. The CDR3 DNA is TGTGCCAGCAGCTTCTCCGGCGAGCAGTACTTC.

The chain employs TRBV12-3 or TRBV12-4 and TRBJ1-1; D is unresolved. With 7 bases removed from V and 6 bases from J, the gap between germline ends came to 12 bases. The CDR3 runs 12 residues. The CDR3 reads CASTFGLAEAFF. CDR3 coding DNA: TGTGCCAGCACCTTCGGTCTAGCTGAAGCTTTCTTT.

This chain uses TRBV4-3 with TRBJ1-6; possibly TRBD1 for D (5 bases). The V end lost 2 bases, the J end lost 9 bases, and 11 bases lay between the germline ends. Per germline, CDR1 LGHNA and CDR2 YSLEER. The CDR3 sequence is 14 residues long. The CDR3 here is CASSQYRSSSPLHF. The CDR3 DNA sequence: TGCGCCAGCAGCCAATACAGGTCCAGTTCACCCCTCCACTTT.

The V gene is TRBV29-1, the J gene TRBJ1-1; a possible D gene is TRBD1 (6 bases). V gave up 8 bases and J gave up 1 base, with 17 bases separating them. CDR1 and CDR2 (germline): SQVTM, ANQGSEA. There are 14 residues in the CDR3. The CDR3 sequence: CSPVGIQGNTEAFF. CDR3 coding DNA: TGCAGCCCCGTAGGGATACAGGGGAACACTGAAGCTTTCTTT. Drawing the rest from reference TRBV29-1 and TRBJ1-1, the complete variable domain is SAVISQKPSRDICQRGTSLTIQCQVDSQVTMMFWYRQQPGQSLTLIATANQGSEATYESGFVIDKFPISRPNLTFSTLTVSNMSPEDSSIYLCSPVGIQGNTEAFFGQGTRLTVV.

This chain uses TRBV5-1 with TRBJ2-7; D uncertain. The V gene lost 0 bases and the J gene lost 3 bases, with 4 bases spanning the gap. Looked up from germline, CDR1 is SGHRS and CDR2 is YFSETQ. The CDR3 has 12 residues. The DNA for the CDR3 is TGCGCCAGCAGCTTGGACAACTACGAGCAGTACTTC. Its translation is CASSLDNYEQYF.

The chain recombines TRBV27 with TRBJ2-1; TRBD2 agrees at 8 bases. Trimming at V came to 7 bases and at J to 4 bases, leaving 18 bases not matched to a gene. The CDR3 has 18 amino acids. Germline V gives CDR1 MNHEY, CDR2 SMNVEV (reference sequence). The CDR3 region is CASTPVSVRLAPYNEQFF. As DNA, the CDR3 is TGTGCCAGCACCCCTGTATCAGTGAGACTAGCGCCATACAATGAGCAGTTCTTC.